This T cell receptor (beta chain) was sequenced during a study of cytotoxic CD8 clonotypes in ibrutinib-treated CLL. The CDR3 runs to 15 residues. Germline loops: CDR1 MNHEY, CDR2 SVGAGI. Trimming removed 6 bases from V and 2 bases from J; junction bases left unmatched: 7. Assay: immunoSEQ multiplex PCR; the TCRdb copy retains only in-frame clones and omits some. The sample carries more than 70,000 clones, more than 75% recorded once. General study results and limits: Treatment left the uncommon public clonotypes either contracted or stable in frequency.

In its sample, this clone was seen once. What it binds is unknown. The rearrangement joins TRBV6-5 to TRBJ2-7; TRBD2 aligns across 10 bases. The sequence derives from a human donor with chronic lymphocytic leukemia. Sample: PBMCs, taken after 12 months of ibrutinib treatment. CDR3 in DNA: TGTGCCAGCAGACCACTAGCGGGATTTGCCTACGAGCAGTACTTC. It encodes CASRPLAGFAYEQYF.